This T cell receptor beta chain is drawn from a study of shared clonotypes between healthy human individuals. Study-level findings and limits: Several donors showed sharing of about 4.8% of naive CD4 clonotypes. The four-donor shared clonotypes exceeded non-shared clonotypes in generation probability, with non-shared ones scoring lower.

Recent vaccinations or acute infections were absent in the healthy HIV-negative adult donors. The assay was immunoSEQ multiplex PCR, and TCRdb's table has in-frame clones only and misses some. Of millions of clones detected, about 92% appear once; the ten largest clones hold roughly 0.14%. The CDR3 contains 11 residues. V lost 2 bases and J 10 bases, leaving 7 bases between the germline ends. Germline V gives CDR1 SGHDT, CDR2 YYEEEE. Regarding this clone: The antigen remains unidentified.

This clonotype was obtained from a man aged 18 to 35 in good health. The source material was naive CD4+ T cells sorted from blood. This sample's subset: CD45RA+ positively selected. The rearrangement uses TRBV5-6 and TRBJ2-1; D is possibly TRBD1 (5 bases). The CDR3 loop is CASSLRQEQFF. The CDR3 DNA follows: TGTGCCAGCAGCTTACGACAGGAGCAGTTCTTC. The full variable domain, its missing parts supplied by reference TRBV5-6 and TRBJ2-1, is DAGVTQSPTHLIKTRGQQVTLRCSPKSGHDTVSWYQQALGQGPQFIFQYYEEEERQRGNFPDRFSGHQFPNYSSELNVNALLLGDSALYLCASSLRQEQFFGPGTRLTVL.